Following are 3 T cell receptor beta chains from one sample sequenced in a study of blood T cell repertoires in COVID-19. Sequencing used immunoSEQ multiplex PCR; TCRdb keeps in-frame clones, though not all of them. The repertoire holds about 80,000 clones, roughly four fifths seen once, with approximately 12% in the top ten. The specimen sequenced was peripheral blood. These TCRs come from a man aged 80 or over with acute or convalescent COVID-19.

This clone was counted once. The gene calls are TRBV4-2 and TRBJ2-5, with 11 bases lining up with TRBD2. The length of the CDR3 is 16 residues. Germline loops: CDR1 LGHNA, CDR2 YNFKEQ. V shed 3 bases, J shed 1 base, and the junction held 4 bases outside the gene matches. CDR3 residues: CASSQASGGSQETQYF. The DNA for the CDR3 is TGTGCCAGCAGCCAGGCTAGCGGGGGGAGCCAAGAGACCCAGTACTTC.

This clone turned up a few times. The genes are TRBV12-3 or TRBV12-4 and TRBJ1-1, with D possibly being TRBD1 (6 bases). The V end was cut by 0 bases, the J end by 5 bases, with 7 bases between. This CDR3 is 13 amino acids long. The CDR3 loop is CASSLAGGTEAFF. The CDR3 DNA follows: TGTGCCAGCAGTTTAGCAGGGGGAACTGAAGCTTTCTTT.

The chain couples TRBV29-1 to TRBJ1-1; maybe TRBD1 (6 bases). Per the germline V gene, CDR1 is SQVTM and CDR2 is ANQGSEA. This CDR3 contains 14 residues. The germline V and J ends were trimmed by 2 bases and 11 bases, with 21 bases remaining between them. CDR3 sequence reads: CSVENRAGARMAFF. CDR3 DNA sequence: TGCAGCGTTGAAAACCGAGCGGGGGCGCGGATGGCTTTCTTT.